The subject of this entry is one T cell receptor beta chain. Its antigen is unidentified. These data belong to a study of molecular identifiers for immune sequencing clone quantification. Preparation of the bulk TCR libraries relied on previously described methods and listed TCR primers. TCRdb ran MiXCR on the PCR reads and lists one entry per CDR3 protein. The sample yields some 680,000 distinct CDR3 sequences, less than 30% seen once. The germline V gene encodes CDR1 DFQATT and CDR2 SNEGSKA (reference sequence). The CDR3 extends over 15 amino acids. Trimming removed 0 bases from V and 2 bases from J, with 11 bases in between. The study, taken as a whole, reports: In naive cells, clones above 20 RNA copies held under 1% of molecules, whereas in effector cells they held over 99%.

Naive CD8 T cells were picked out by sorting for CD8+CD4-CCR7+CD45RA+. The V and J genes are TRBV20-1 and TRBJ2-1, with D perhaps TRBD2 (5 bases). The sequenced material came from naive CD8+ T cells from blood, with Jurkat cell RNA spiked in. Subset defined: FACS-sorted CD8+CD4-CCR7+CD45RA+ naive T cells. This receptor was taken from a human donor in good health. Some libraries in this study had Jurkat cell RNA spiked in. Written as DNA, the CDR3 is TGCAGTGCTAGAGATCACAGCGGCACCTACAATGAGCAGTTCTTC. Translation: CSARDHSGTYNEQFF.